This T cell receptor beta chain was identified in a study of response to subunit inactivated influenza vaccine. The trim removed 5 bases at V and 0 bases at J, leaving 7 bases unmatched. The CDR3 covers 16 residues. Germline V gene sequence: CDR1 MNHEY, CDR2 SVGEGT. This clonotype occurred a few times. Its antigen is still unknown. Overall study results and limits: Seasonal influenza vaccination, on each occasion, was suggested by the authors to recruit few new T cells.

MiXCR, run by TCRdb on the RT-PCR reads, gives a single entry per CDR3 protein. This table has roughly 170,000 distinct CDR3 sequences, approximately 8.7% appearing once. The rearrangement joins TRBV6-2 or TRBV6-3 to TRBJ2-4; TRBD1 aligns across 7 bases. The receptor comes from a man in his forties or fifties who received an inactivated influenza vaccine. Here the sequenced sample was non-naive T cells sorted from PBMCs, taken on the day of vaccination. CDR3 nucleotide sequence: TGTGCCAGCAGTGATACGGGACAGCTAGCCAAAAACATTCAGTACTTC. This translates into CASSDTGQLAKNIQYF.